The 32 T cell receptor beta chains reported below all come from one sample, sequenced in a study of identifying expanded T cells in peripheral blood. Profiled with immunoSEQ multiplex PCR; TCRdb holds only in-frame clones, not every one. The table records approximately 81,000 clones, roughly 84% of them present only once. Sequencing was done on a sample of blood. These receptors were taken from a person between 18 and 75 years old in good health.

The rearrangement joins TRBV28 to TRBJ2-7; TRBD2 agrees at 12 bases. Germline values: CDR1 MDHEN, CDR2 SYDVKM. The CDR3 length is 16 residues. Trimming removed 6 bases from V and 4 bases from J; junction bases left unmatched: 10. CDR3 protein: CASSPLAGGPTYEQYF. For the CDR3, the DNA is TGTGCCAGCAGCCCGCTAGCGGGAGGGCCGACGTACGAGCAGTACTTC.

This sequence joins TRBV4-3 and TRBJ2-2, with TRBD2 matching 8 bases. Germline-derived CDR1 and CDR2 are LGHNA and YSLEER. The trim removed 4 bases at V and 0 bases at J, leaving 4 bases unmatched. There are 16 residues in the CDR3. The CDR3 DNA is TGCGCCAGCAGCCCAGGACTAGCTACGAACACCGGGGAGCTGTTTTTT. Translating gives CASSPGLATNTGELFF.

The chain couples TRBV11-3 to TRBJ2-2; D ambiguous. V was shortened by 2 bases and J by 7 bases, with 11 bases between the two germline ends. The CDR3 sequence is 14 residues long. Germline V gene lookup returns CDR1 SGHNT and CDR2 YENEEA. The CDR3, as DNA: TGTGCCAGCAGCTTATTTCCGTCCGGCGGGGAGCTGTTTTTT. This sequence encodes CASSLFPSGGELFF.

A single count supports this clone. One end of the junction varies from germline; a read error may be responsible. The V call is TRBV7-7, the J call TRBJ2-1; no firm D call. The germline gives CDR1 SSHAT, CDR2 FNYEAQ (reference sequence). The CDR3 is 13 amino acids. The CDR3 loop reads CASSSSPGNEQFF. The DNA for the CDR3 is TGTGCTAGCAGCTCGTCGCCGGGCAATGAGCAGTTCTTC.

The chain recombines TRBV6-6 with TRBJ2-7, with D perhaps matching TRBD2 (5 bases). Germline V gene lookup returns CDR1 MNHNY and CDR2 SVGAGI (reference sequence). The CDR3 has 14 amino acids. Trimming left V 6 bases short and J 0 bases short, with 12 bases between. The DNA for the CDR3 is TGTGCCAGCAGCTTCGGTGGGAGCTCCTACGAGCAGTACTTC. Its translation: CASSFGGSSYEQYF.

The CDR3 DNA sequence: TGTGCCAGTAGCCTACAGGGACCACAAGATACGCAGTATTTT. Protein product: CASSLQGPQDTQYF. V gene TRBV19 combines with J gene TRBJ2-3; D perhaps matches TRBD1 (6 bases). The CDR3 has 14 residues. V lost 6 bases to trimming and J lost 5 bases, with 15 bases between them. Looked up from germline, CDR1 is LNHDA and CDR2 is SQIVND (reference sequence).

This sequence joins TRBV5-4 and TRBJ1-3; tentatively, D is TRBD1 (6 bases). CDR1 SGHNT and CDR2 YYREEE come from the germline V gene (reference sequence). V lost 3 bases and J lost 0, with 13 bases in between. There are 16 residues in the CDR3. The CDR3, as DNA: TGTGCCAGCAGCTCCGGGGGGGCCTACTCTGGAAACACCATATATTTT. It specifies CASSSGGAYSGNTIYF. Full variable domain (missing parts from reference TRBV5-4 and TRBJ1-3): ETGVTQSPTHLIKTRGQQVTLRCSSQSGHNTVSWYQQALGQGPQFIFQYYREEENGRGNFPPRFSGLQFPNYSSELNVNALELDDSALYLCASSSGGAYSGNTIYFGEGSWLTVV.

The chain combines TRBV7-2 with TRBJ2-1, with unresolved D. CDR3 length equals 13 residues. Trimming took off 5 bases at V and 10 bases at J, with 15 bases between the two ends. Per germline, CDR1 SGHTA and CDR2 FQGNSA. The CDR3 spells CASSMNTGREQFF. CDR3 sequence (DNA): TGTGCCAGCAGCATGAATACGGGCCGGGAGCAGTTCTTC. Supplemented by reference TRBV7-2 and TRBJ2-1, the full variable domain reads GAGVSQSPSNKVTEKGKDVELRCDPISGHTALYWYRQSLGQGLEFLIYFQGNSAPDKSGLPSDRFSAERTGGSVSTLTIQRTQQEDSAVYLCASSMNTGREQFFGPGTRLTVL.

V is TRBV15 and J is TRBJ2-7; no definite D call. CDR3 length equals 14 residues. The germline gives CDR1 LNHNV, CDR2 YYDKDF (reference sequence). V lost 0 bases and J lost 3, with 9 bases in between. The CDR3 coding sequence is TGTGCCACCAGCAGAGATCTCTTAGACTACGAGCAGTACTTC. Its translation: CATSRDLLDYEQYF.

This clone has just a few counts. This chain links TRBV29-1 with TRBJ2-1, with D uncertain. There are 14 residues in the CDR3. Germline loops: CDR1 SQVTM, CDR2 ANQGSEA. The V and J ends lost 6 bases and 4 bases respectively, with 16 bases between them. In nucleotides, the CDR3 is TGCAGCGTAGAACACAACGGTGGGTACAATGAGCAGTTCTTC. Translating it yields CSVEHNGGYNEQFF.

This chain connects TRBV18 to TRBJ1-5; D not resolved. V lost 1 base and J lost 3, with 7 bases in between. CDR3 length: 14 amino acids. Per germline, CDR1 KGHSH and CDR2 LQKENI. As DNA, the CDR3 is TGTGCCAGCTCACCACGGAGAAACAATCAGCCCCAGCATTTT. Protein sequence: CASSPRRNNQPQHF.

This chain links TRBV4-3 with TRBJ2-3; D possibly corresponds to TRBD2 (6 bases). V shed 0 bases and J shed 3 bases, with 13 bases lying between them. The CDR3 is 16 amino acids. Germline lookup yields CDR1 LGHNA and CDR2 YSLEER. The CDR3 DNA is TGCGCCAGCAGCCAAGAACCGGGAGTGCGGACAGATACGCAGTATTTT. Amino acids: CASSQEPGVRTDTQYF.

This clone was observed a single time. This chain joins TRBV11-1 and TRBJ2-5, with a weak D call TRBD2 (6 bases). Germline assignment: CDR1 SGHAT and CDR2 FQDESV (reference sequence). V gave up 4 bases and J gave up 11 bases, with 17 bases separating them. This CDR3 spans 13 amino acids. The CDR3 is CASSYSSAREQYF. CDR3 sequence (DNA): TGTGCCAGCAGCTATAGTTCGGCTCGGGAGCAGTACTTC.

This clone was seen only once. This rearrangement joins TRBV7-9 to TRBJ2-5, with 11 bases that match TRBD1. Losses at the gene ends were 4 bases for V and 4 bases for J; bases not matched to a gene: 2. CDR3 size: 14 residues. The V gene's germline CDR1 is SEHNR and CDR2 FQNEAQ (reference sequence). This CDR3 reads CASSSGTGGETQYF. The DNA of the CDR3 is TGTGCCAGCAGCTCAGGGACAGGGGGAGAGACCCAGTACTTC.

J is TRBJ1-3 and V is TRBV7-9, with D possibly TRBD1 on 5 matching bases. The germline V gene has CDR1 SEHNR and CDR2 FQNEAQ (reference sequence). This CDR3 spans 15 amino acids. V lost 5 bases to trimming and J lost 0 bases, with 11 bases between them. The CDR3 here is CASSRDFYSGNTIYF. The DNA of the CDR3 is TGTGCCAGCAGCCGGGACTTTTACTCTGGAAACACCATATATTTT.

The CDR3 DNA reads as TGTGCCAGCAGCATGGACACCTACAATGAGCAGTTCTTC. This encodes CASSMDTYNEQFF. The chain joins TRBV7-9 to TRBJ2-1; D might be TRBD1 (5 bases). CDR1 and CDR2 from the germline V gene are SEHNR and FQNEAQ (reference sequence). The CDR3 length is 13 residues. Trimming removed 5 bases at V and 2 bases at J, with 7 bases between.

This rearrangement joins TRBV11-3 to TRBJ2-2; the match to TRBD2 covers 10 bases. Unmatched junction bases numbered 13, after V lost 3 bases and J lost 6 bases. The CDR3 is 18 residues long. Germline V CDR1 and CDR2: SGHNT, YENEEA. CDR3: CASSLGMRLGLAPGELFF. In nucleotides, the CDR3 is TGTGCCAGCAGCTTGGGTATGCGGTTGGGACTAGCGCCCGGGGAGCTGTTTTTT.

This chain uses TRBV18 with TRBJ2-3; 7 bases map to TRBD1. Germline V gene lookup returns CDR1 KGHSH and CDR2 LQKENI. CDR3 length: 12 residues. Losses at the gene ends were 6 bases for V and 4 bases for J; bases not matched to a gene: 1. The CDR3 bases are TGTGCCAGCTCTACAGGGGCAGATACGCAGTATTTT. This gives the protein CASSTGADTQYF.

This clone came up once. The CDR3 spells CASKDPTDTQYF. The CDR3 DNA follows: TGTGCCAGCAAGGACCCCACAGATACGCAGTATTTT. J is TRBJ2-3 and V is TRBV6-1; D unclear. The CDR3 runs to 12 residues. The V gene lost 7 bases and the J gene lost 2 bases, with 7 bases spanning the gap. Germline V CDR1 and CDR2: MNHNS, SASEGT.

The chain combines TRBV5-4 with TRBJ2-1; 13 nucleotides agree with TRBD2. Trimming at V came to 4 bases and at J to 0 bases, leaving 1 base not matched to a gene. The germline V gene encodes CDR1 SGHNT and CDR2 YYREEE (reference sequence). CDR3 size: 16 residues. CDR3 sequence: CASSRTSGSSYNEQFF. Here the CDR3 DNA reads TGTGCCAGCAGCCGGACTAGCGGGAGCTCCTACAATGAGCAGTTCTTC. Drawing the rest from reference TRBV5-4 and TRBJ2-1, the complete variable domain is ETGVTQSPTHLIKTRGQQVTLRCSSQSGHNTVSWYQQALGQGPQFIFQYYREEENGRGNFPPRFSGLQFPNYSSELNVNALELDDSALYLCASSRTSGSSYNEQFFGPGTRLTVL.

The V gene is TRBV7-9, the J gene TRBJ2-1, with a possible D match to TRBD2 (6 bases). Germline loops: CDR1 SEHNR, CDR2 FQNEAQ (reference sequence). Trimming took 1 base from V and 10 from J, leaving 14 bases between them. CDR3 length: 14 residues. The CDR3 protein is CASSLVAAGWEQFF. The CDR3 DNA follows: TGTGCCAGCAGCTTAGTAGCGGCCGGATGGGAGCAGTTCTTC.

The chain employs TRBV27 and TRBJ2-7, with 8 bases aligning to TRBD2. Germline values: CDR1 MNHEY, CDR2 SMNVEV (reference sequence). The CDR3 has 15 amino acids. Germline trimming cut 7 bases from V and 2 bases from J; bases unmatched to any gene: 10. The CDR3 DNA is TGTGCCAGCACCCCCAGTGTAGCGGGACCCTACGAGCAGTACTTC. It codes for CASTPSVAGPYEQYF.

The table lists this clone with a few counts. The chain combines TRBV10-3 with TRBJ2-2; 10 nucleotides match TRBD2. V dropped 11 bases and J dropped 4; count of bases not matched to a gene: 7. CDR3 size: 14 residues. Germline loops: CDR1 ENHRY, CDR2 SYGVKD. The CDR3 DNA reads as TGTGCCTTGTCTAGCGGGAGTATCACCGGGGAGCTGTTTTTT. It yields the protein CALSSGSITGELFF.

The chain combines TRBV27 with TRBJ1-2; perhaps TRBD1 as D (6 bases). V was trimmed by 0 bases and J by 6 bases, leaving 17 bases between them. The CDR3 totals 16 residues. Per germline, CDR1 MNHEY and CDR2 SMNVEV (reference sequence). CDR3 amino acids: CASSLSMGRGRDGYTF. The CDR3 bases are TGTGCCAGCAGTTTATCGATGGGCAGGGGCCGAGATGGCTACACCTTC.

The CDR3 loop is CASSDPHSYEQYF. CDR3 sequence (DNA): TGTGCCAGCAGTGACCCCCACTCCTACGAGCAGTACTTC. This chain uses TRBV2 with TRBJ2-7; D call uncertain. V was pared by 3 bases and J by 0 bases, with 6 bases between. Germline V CDR1 and CDR2: SNHLY, FYNNEI. This CDR3 contains 13 residues.

In nucleotides, the CDR3 is TGTGCCAGCAGCTTGGCCGGGCTAGCGGGAGGGGGCACAGATACGCAGTATTTT. Translation gives CASSLAGLAGGGTDTQYF. The chain links TRBV5-6 to TRBJ2-3, with 12 bases aligning to TRBD2. This CDR3 is built from 18 residues. CDR1 and CDR2 (germline): SGHDT, YYEEEE. The V and J ends lost 0 bases and 1 base, in that order; junction bases with no gene match: 6.

The J gene is TRBJ2-7, the V gene TRBV21-1; the tabulated D call, TRBD1, remains unverified against the DNA. TRBV21-1 counts as a pseudogene. The CDR3 covers 20 residues. This chain's CDR3 is CASSKLDETTGEPPSYEQYF. As DNA, the CDR3 is TGTGCCAGCAGCAAACTAGACGAAACGACAGGGGAACCACCCTCCTACGAGCAGTACTTC.

This clone was detected once. The chain carries TRBV4-3 and TRBJ2-7; perhaps TRBD1 as D (6 bases). CDR3 length: 13 amino acids. Germline V gene lookup returns CDR1 LGHNA and CDR2 YSLEER. V lost 2 bases, J lost 4 bases, and 9 bases lay in between. The CDR3 coding sequence is TGCGCCAGCAGCCAACTAACAGGGTACGAGCAGTACTTC. Its protein product is CASSQLTGYEQYF.

The V and J genes are TRBV19 and TRBJ1-5; 8 bases are a match to TRBD1. CDR1 is LNHDA, CDR2 SQIVND, per germline (reference sequence). Losses at the gene ends were 6 bases for V and 6 bases for J; bases not matched to a gene: 10. The CDR3 covers 15 residues. CDR3 amino acids: CASSVGRGLGQPQHF. CDR3 DNA: TGTGCCAGTAGCGTCGGCAGGGGGCTTGGTCAGCCCCAGCATTTT.

V is TRBV18 and J is TRBJ1-2; perhaps TRBD1 as D (6 bases). The CDR3 sequence is 14 residues long. Trimming stripped 2 bases from V and 4 bases from J, with 11 bases between. The germline CDR1 and CDR2 sequences are KGHSH and LQKENI. CDR3: CASSPITGTYGYTF. The DNA for the CDR3 is TGTGCCAGCTCACCAATTACAGGGACCTATGGCTACACCTTC.

The chain combines TRBV6-6 with TRBJ2-3; TRBD2 matches at 8 bases. CDR3 length equals 16 residues. CDR1 is MNHNY, CDR2 SVGAGI, per germline (reference sequence). V lost 2 bases and J lost 0; bases outside the gene matches: 4. The CDR3 loop reads CASSYPAGDSTDTQYF. CDR3 nucleotide sequence: TGTGCCAGCAGTTACCCAGCGGGAGACAGCACAGATACGCAGTATTTT.

The gene calls are TRBV5-1 and TRBJ2-7, with 8 bases aligning to TRBD1. This CDR3 has 15 amino acids. Germline V gene data show CDR1 as SGHRS and CDR2 as YFSETQ. After removal of 4 bases from V and 4 bases from J, the junction contained 10 bases not matched to a gene. The CDR3 DNA sequence: TGCGCCAGCAGCCCGGACAGGGAAATGGCTTACGAGCAGTACTTC. Translating gives CASSPDREMAYEQYF.